Below are 2 T cell receptor beta chains sequenced from a single sample in a study of CDR3 diversity in severe acne. TCRdb processed the PCR reads anew with MiXCR; each CDR3 protein has one entry. The sample records under 95,000 distinct CDR3 sequences, 45% to 50% being singletons. The specimen sequenced was blood. These receptors were collected from a male donor in good health, serving as a control.

J is TRBJ2-5 and V is TRBV5-4; D is unresolved. V lost 2 bases, J lost 2 bases, and 13 bases lay in between. Germline loops: CDR1 SGHNT, CDR2 YYREEE (reference sequence). The CDR3 has 15 amino acids. CDR3: CASSLAGRIQETQYF. CDR3 in DNA: TGTGCCAGCAGCTTAGCAGGACGGATACAAGAGACCCAGTACTTC.

This clonotype has a count of ten or more. The chain employs TRBV20-1 and TRBJ2-5, with 7 bases matching TRBD2. Germline loops: CDR1 DFQATT, CDR2 SNEGSKA (reference sequence). The V gene end was trimmed by 0 bases and the J gene end by 4 bases; junction bases not matched to a gene: 5. The CDR3 contains 14 residues. Written as DNA, the CDR3 is TGCAGTGCTAGAGATGGGCGGGAGCGAGAGACCCAGTACTTC. Translated: CSARDGRERETQYF.